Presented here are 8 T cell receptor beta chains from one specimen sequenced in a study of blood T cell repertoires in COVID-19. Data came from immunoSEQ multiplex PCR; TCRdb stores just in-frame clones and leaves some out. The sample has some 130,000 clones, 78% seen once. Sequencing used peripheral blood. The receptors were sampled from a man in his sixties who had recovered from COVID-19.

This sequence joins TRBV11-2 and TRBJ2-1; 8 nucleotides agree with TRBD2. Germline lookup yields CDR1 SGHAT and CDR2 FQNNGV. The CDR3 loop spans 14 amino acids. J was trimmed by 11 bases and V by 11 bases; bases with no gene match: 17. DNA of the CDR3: TGTGCCCGCCGCTGGCGGGGGGCGGGGGCCCAGCAGTTCTTC. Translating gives CARRWRGAGAQQFF.

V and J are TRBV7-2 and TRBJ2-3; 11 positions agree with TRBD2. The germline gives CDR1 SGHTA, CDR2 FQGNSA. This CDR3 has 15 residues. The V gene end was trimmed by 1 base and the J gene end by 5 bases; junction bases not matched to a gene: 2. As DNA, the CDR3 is TGTGCCAGCAGCTTAGTAGCGGGAGGGCTAGATACGCAGTATTTT. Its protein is CASSLVAGGLDTQYF.

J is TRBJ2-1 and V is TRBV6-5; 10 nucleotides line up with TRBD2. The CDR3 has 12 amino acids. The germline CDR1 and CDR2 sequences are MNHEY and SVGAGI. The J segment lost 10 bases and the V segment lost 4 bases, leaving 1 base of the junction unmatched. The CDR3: CASSSGLAEQFF. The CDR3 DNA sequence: TGTGCCAGCAGTTCGGGACTAGCGGAGCAGTTCTTC.

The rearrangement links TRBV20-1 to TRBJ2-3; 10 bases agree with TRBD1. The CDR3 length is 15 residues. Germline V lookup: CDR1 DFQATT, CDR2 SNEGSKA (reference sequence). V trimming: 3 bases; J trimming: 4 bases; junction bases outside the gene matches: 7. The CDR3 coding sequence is TGCAGTGCTAGTGGGGACAGGGGTCGGCCAGATACGCAGTATTTT. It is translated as CSASGDRGRPDTQYF.

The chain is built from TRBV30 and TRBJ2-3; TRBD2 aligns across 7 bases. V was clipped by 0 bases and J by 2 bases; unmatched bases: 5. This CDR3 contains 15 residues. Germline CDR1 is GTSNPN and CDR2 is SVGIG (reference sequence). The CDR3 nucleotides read TGTGCCTGGAGTGTGCCTAGCGGACACACAGATACGCAGTATTTT. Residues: CAWSVPSGHTDTQYF. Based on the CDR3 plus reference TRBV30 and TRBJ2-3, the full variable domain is SQTIHQWPATLVQPVGSPLSLECTVEGTSNPNLYWYRQAAGRGLQLLFYSVGIGQISSEVPQNLSASRPQDRQFILSSKKLLLSDSGFYLCAWSVPSGHTDTQYFGPGTRLTVL.

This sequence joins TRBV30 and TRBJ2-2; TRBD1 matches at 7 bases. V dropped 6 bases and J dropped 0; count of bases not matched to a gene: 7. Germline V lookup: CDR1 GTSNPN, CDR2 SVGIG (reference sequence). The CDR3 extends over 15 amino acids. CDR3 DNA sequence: TGTGCCTGTCCCTTCGGGACAGCGAACACCGGGGAGCTGTTTTTT. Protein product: CACPFGTANTGELFF.

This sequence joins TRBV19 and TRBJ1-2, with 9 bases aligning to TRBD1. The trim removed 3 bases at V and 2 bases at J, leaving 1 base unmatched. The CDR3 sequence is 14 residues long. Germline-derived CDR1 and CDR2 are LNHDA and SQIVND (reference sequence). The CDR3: CASSMTGGNYGYTF. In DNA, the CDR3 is TGTGCCAGTAGTATGACAGGGGGAAACTATGGCTACACCTTC.

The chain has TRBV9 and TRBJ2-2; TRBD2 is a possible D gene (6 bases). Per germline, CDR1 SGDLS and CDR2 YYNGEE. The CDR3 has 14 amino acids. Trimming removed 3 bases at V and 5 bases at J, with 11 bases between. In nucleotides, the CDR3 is TGTGCCAGCAGCGGGAGGGAGGAGACCGGGGAGCTGTTTTTT. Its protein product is CASSGREETGELFF.